This TCR beta chain derives from a study of T cells in Graves' hyperthyroidism and ophthalmopathy. Study-level information: Peripheral blood sampling occurred at initial diagnosis, before any treatment.

V was pared by 6 bases and J by 2 bases, with 20 bases between. The CDR3 is made up of 16 amino acids. Germline-derived CDR1 and CDR2 are MNHNS and SASEGT. This clonotype was counted a few times. Regions amplified from RNA transcripts were the TCR beta CDR3 regions. Using the HTBI primer set, a first-round RT-PCR was run on the TCR CDR3. Each CDR3 protein is one row after TCRdb ran MiXCR on the multiplex PCR reads. The sample lists around 690,000 distinct CDR3 sequences; 20% to 25% were seen once. The chain has TRBV6-1 and TRBJ2-7, with D possibly TRBD1 on 6 matching bases. This TCR derives from a man aged 30 to 39 with Graves' ophthalmopathy. Sequenced input: blood. The CDR3 protein is CASSTGTFTGTYEQYF. In DNA form, the CDR3 reads TGTGCCAGCAGCACAGGAACCTTTACAGGGACCTACGAGCAGTACTTC.